This T cell receptor (beta chain) was obtained from a study of blood T cell repertoires in COVID-19. Background on the study: PBMCs, B-cell-depleted T cells, or T cells provided the cDNA or gDNA that made up the material.

The method was immunoSEQ multiplex PCR; TCRdb's version includes in-frame clones alone and lacks a portion of them. The repertoire consists of 200,000 to 250,000 clones, with approximately 90% occurring once and the leading ten covering roughly 3.4%. The J segment lost 3 bases and the V segment lost 6 bases, leaving 8 bases of the junction unmatched. The CDR3 has 15 residues. The germline V gene has CDR1 WNHNN and CDR2 SYGVQD (reference sequence). The receptor comes from a woman aged 40 to 55 with acute COVID-19. The V call is TRBV10-1, the J call TRBJ2-3, with 8 bases fitting TRBD1. Sequencing was performed on PBMCs or T cells enriched from blood (not recorded which). CDR3 sequence reads: CASSPRRTGTDTQYF. The CDR3, as DNA: TGCGCCAGCAGCCCCAGGAGGACAGGGACAGATACGCAGTATTTT.